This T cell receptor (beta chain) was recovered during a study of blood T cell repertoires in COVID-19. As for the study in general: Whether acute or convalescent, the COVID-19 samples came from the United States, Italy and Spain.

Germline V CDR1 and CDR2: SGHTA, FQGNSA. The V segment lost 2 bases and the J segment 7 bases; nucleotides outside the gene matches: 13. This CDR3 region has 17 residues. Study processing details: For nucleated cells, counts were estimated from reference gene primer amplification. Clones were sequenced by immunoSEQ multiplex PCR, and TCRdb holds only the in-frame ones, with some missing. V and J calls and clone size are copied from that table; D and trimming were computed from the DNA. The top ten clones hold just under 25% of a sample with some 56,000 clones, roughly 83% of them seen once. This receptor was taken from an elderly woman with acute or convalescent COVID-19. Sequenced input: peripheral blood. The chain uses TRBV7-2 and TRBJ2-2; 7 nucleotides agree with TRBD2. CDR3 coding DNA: TGTGCCAGCAGCTTATCGTTCACTAGCGTCAATCGCGGGGAGCTGTTTTTT. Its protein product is CASSLSFTSVNRGELFF.